This T cell receptor beta chain was retrieved from a study of T cells in narcolepsy. At the level of the study: Patients with NT1 or NT2 and healthy control donors were enrolled.

This CDR3 has 13 residues. TCRdb keeps only in-frame clones here, not all; method: immunoSEQ multiplex PCR. The sample consists of over 25,000 clones, about nine tenths of them appearing once. As for this clone: Its target is not known.

Points from the study as a whole: Autoreactive clonotypes reportedly recurred in blood of same and different patients, not controls. Autoreactive clone sequences were missing from some blood memory CD4+ repertoires. HCRT-specific and TRIB2-specific autoreactive clonotypes appeared among same-patient CSF and blood CD4+ clonotypes.

The sequenced sample consisted of CD45RA- memory CD4+ T cells from PBMCs. This chain uses TRBV21-1 with TRBJ2-2. TRBV21-1 is described as a pseudogene. The TCR sequence derives from a human donor with narcolepsy. Here the CDR3 reads CASSTLVTGELFF. The CDR3 DNA follows: TGTGCCAGCAGCACCCTGGTGACCGGGGAGCTGTTTTTT.